Below, 29 T cell receptor beta chains from the same sample are listed, as sequenced in a study of Graves' ophthalmopathy and Graves' hyperthyroidism. RNA transcripts served as template for amplifying TCR beta CDR3 sequences. Amplification began with first-round RT-PCR using HTBI primers, then second-round multiplex PCR was performed. Via MiXCR, TCRdb re-called the multiplex PCR reads, giving one row per CDR3 protein. There are around 50,000 distinct CDR3 sequences in the sample; about 50% occur only once, and about 24% lies in the top ten. Input material: peripheral blood. Every receptor here comes from an adult man with Graves' ophthalmopathy.

V usage is TRBV15 and J usage is TRBJ2-1; 7 bases match TRBD1. CDR1 is LNHNV, CDR2 YYDKDF, per germline (reference sequence). The CDR3 has 12 amino acids. The CDR3 DNA sequence: TGTGCTACTCCAACAGGGGTCAATGAGCAGTTCTTC. It encodes CATPTGVNEQFF. The whole variable domain, remainder taken from reference TRBV15 and TRBJ2-1, is DAMVIQNPRYQVTQFGKPVTLSCSQTLNHNVMYWYQQKSSQAPKLLFHYYDKDFNNEADTPDNFQSRRPNTSFCFLDIRSPGLGDTAMYLCATPTGVNEQFFGPGTRLTVL.

This clonotype was observed a handful of times. At one of its ends the junction is not consistent with the germline gene, which may arise from a read error. CDR3 nucleotides: TGCAATGCTAGAGAAGTAGCGGGACGCTCCTACGAGCAGCACTTC. Its translation is CNAREVAGRSYEQHF. J is TRBJ2-7 and V is TRBV20-1; the match to TRBD2 covers 8 bases. Germline values: CDR1 DFQATT, CDR2 SNEGSKA (reference sequence). This CDR3 contains 15 residues.

The chain joins TRBV6-1 to TRBJ2-5; possibly TRBD1 for D (5 bases). Germline V gives CDR1 MNHNS, CDR2 SASEGT. The germline V and J ends were trimmed by 5 bases and 5 bases, with 18 bases remaining between them. The CDR3 contains 15 residues. CDR3 sequence (DNA): TGTGCCAGCAGTTACGGCAGTGATCCAGGGGAGACCCAGTACTTC. Translation gives CASSYGSDPGETQYF.

This clonotype was seen ten or more times. The chain uses TRBV6-1 and TRBJ1-2; 8 bases line up with TRBD1. Germline CDR1 MNHNS, CDR2 SASEGT. This CDR3 is built from 15 residues. With V trimmed by 11 bases and J by 0 bases, 11 bases remained unmatched. CDR3 sequence: CAGSDRAGSNYGYTF. The CDR3 DNA reads as TGTGCCGGCTCGGACAGGGCAGGATCTAACTATGGCTACACCTTC.

This clonotype was detected a few times. The CDR3 loop is CASSIGQGHTDTQYF. In DNA, the CDR3 is TGTGCCAGTAGTATAGGACAGGGACACACAGATACGCAGTATTTT. The chain carries TRBV19 and TRBJ2-3; 7 bases are shared with TRBD1. CDR3 length equals 15 residues. CDR1 LNHDA and CDR2 SQIVND come from the germline V gene (reference sequence). V was pared by 1 base and J by 2 bases, with 3 bases of the junction left unmatched.

The chain combines TRBV19 with TRBJ2-5, with D unresolved. Germline V gene sequence: CDR1 LNHDA, CDR2 SQIVND (reference sequence). The length of the CDR3 is 14 residues. Between the trimmed V and J ends, which lost 4 bases and 6 bases, there was a span of 15 bases. The CDR3 spells CASSKSRNAKTQYF. Here the CDR3 DNA reads TGTGCCAGTAGTAAGTCCAGAAATGCGAAGACCCAGTACTTC.

The V and J genes are TRBV20-1 and TRBJ2-3; D is possibly TRBD1 (8 bases). CDR3 length: 15 residues. Germline V gene lookup returns CDR1 DFQATT and CDR2 SNEGSKA (reference sequence). V gave up 6 bases and J gave up 6 bases, with 22 bases separating them. CDR3 residues: CSAKYRGGRGDTQYF. The CDR3 DNA follows: TGCAGTGCCAAGTACAGGGGGGGCCGAGGGGATACGCAGTATTTT.

This rearrangement joins TRBV7-3 to TRBJ2-1; 9 nucleotides agree with TRBD2. The CDR3 is made up of 14 amino acids. Trimming cost V 2 bases and J 8 bases; bases outside gene matches: 4. Germline loops: CDR1 SGHTA, CDR2 FQGTGA. The CDR3 reads CASSLLRGGHEQFF. The CDR3 bases are TGTGCCAGCAGCTTATTGCGGGGGGGGCATGAGCAGTTCTTC. Based on the CDR3 plus reference TRBV7-3 and TRBJ2-1, the full variable domain is GAGVSQTPSNKVTEKGKYVELRCDPISGHTALYWYRQSLGQGPEFLIYFQGTGAADDSGLPNDRFFAVRPEGSVSTLKIQRTERGDSAVYLCASSLLRGGHEQFFGPGTRLTVL.

By share, this clonotype counts as medium-sized (0.01 to 0.1%). The CDR3 loop is CASKTSGSTDTQYF. In DNA, the CDR3 is TGTGCCAGCAAGACTAGCGGAAGCACAGATACGCAGTATTTT. V and J are TRBV25-1 and TRBJ2-3; the match to TRBD2 covers 9 bases. This CDR3 comprises 14 residues. The germline gives CDR1 MGHDK, CDR2 SYGVNS. V was clipped by 7 bases and J by 0 bases; unmatched bases: 2.

This clonotype has a count of ten or more. The chain carries TRBV6-4 and TRBJ2-1; 11 bases are a match to TRBD2. Germline-derived CDR1 and CDR2 are MRHNA and SNTAGT. V lost 0 bases and J lost 4; bases outside the gene matches: 2. The CDR3 runs to 16 residues. The CDR3 region has the DNA TGTGCCAGCAGTGACTCAATAGCGGGAGGGTACAATGAGCAGTTCTTC. It encodes CASSDSIAGGYNEQFF.

The table lists this clonotype with many counts. This chain connects TRBV7-6 to TRBJ2-1; 15 bases line up with TRBD2. CDR3 length equals 23 residues. Germline values: CDR1 SGHVS, CDR2 FNYEAQ. V was pared by 3 bases and J by 1 base, with 19 bases of the junction left unmatched. The CDR3 nucleotides read TGTGCCAGCAGCTTCACTTATGCCGGGACTAGCGGGAGGCAATCGGGATCCTACAATGAGCAGTTCTTC. This translates into CASSFTYAGTSGRQSGSYNEQFF.

This clonotype was observed a handful of times. The CDR3 spells CSAPDRRNTEAFF. CDR3 sequence (DNA): TGCAGTGCTCCGGACAGGCGAAACACTGAAGCTTTCTTT. The chain carries TRBV20-1 and TRBJ1-1, with 7 positions matching TRBD1. J lost 2 bases, V lost 5 bases, and 5 bases had no gene match. Germline assignment: CDR1 DFQATT and CDR2 SNEGSKA (reference sequence). The length of the CDR3 is 13 residues.

By share of the sample, this clonotype is medium-sized. The chain uses TRBV24-1 and TRBJ1-2; D call uncertain. Deletions cut 2 bases from V and 7 bases from J, with 7 bases between. This CDR3 contains 12 residues. CDR1 KGHDR and CDR2 SFDVKD come from the germline V gene. The CDR3 sequence is CATSDSTSGYTF. CDR3 nucleotides: TGTGCCACCAGTGATTCAACGAGTGGCTACACCTTC.

At least ten counts were recorded for this clonotype. The CDR3 DNA reads TGCGCCAGCAGTTTAGGGACAGGGAGGAATGAAAAACTGTTTTTT. This sequence encodes CASSLGTGRNEKLFF. The chain has TRBV5-1 and TRBJ1-4; 9 positions match TRBD1. Looked up from germline, CDR1 is SGHRS and CDR2 is YFSETQ. The CDR3 length is 15 residues. The J segment lost 5 bases and the V segment lost 5 bases, leaving 7 bases of the junction unmatched.

This clonotype was observed at least ten times. Here the CDR3 DNA reads TGTGCCTGGATCAGGGAGGGAAACACCATATATTTT. The encoded protein is CAWIREGNTIYF. The rearrangement uses TRBV30 and TRBJ1-3; perhaps TRBD1 as D (5 bases). The CDR3 length is 12 residues. V was shortened by 4 bases and J by 4 bases, with 8 bases between the two germline ends. In germline, CDR1 is GTSNPN, CDR2 SVGIG (reference sequence).

By proportion, this clonotype is medium-sized. The chain uses TRBV29-1 and TRBJ2-1; D gene unclear. Trimming pared 2 bases from V and 13 bases from J, leaving 9 bases between. Germline V gene lookup returns CDR1 SQVTM and CDR2 ANQGSEA. The CDR3 extends over 10 amino acids. The CDR3 reads CSVERNLQFF. As DNA, the CDR3 is TGCAGCGTTGAACGAAATCTTCAGTTCTTC.

This chain joins TRBV20-1 and TRBJ2-7, with unresolved D. Between the trimmed V and J ends, which lost 4 bases and 0 bases, there was a span of 16 bases. Per germline, CDR1 DFQATT and CDR2 SNEGSKA (reference sequence). This CDR3 contains 15 residues. In DNA form, the CDR3 reads TGCAGTGCTAAGACGGGCCACTTTCTCTCCTACGAGCAGTACTTC. It encodes CSAKTGHFLSYEQYF.

The chain joins TRBV10-3 to TRBJ2-1, with 11 bases aligning to TRBD2. V lost 0 bases, J lost 8 bases, and 3 bases stayed unmatched. The CDR3 extends over 15 amino acids. From germline, CDR1 is ENHRY and CDR2 SYGVKD. The CDR3: CAISESRLAGHEQFF. The CDR3 DNA reads TGTGCCATCAGTGAGTCGCGACTAGCGGGACATGAGCAGTTCTTC.

With regard to this clonotype: A read error may be the cause here, since a much bigger clone is one base away. The chain combines TRBV28 with TRBJ2-5; D unresolved. There are 16 residues in the CDR3. Trimming removed 4 bases at V and 1 base at J, with 16 bases between. Germline loops: CDR1 MDHEN, CDR2 SYDVKM. CDR3 sequence reads: CASSSNSDGRQETQYF. CDR3 in DNA: TGTGCCAGCAGTTCGAATTCAGACGGACGCCAAGAGACCCAGTACTTC.

This clonotype was detected ten times or more. The V and J genes are TRBV5-1 and TRBJ1-2; no clear D gene. This CDR3 spans 13 amino acids. CDR1 is SGHRS, CDR2 YFSETQ, per germline. V lost 4 bases and J lost 0, with 7 bases in between. This CDR3 is CASSPLANYGYTF. As DNA, the CDR3 is TGCGCCAGCAGCCCCTTGGCTAACTATGGCTACACCTTC.

A remark on this clonotype: A clone one base away is much larger, so this may be a read error. This chain connects TRBV5-6 to TRBJ2-7; D is perhaps TRBD1 (6 bases). CDR1 and CDR2 (germline): SGHDT, YYEEEE. The ends were cut back, 5 bases at V and 2 bases at J, with 14 bases in the middle. The CDR3 is 14 amino acids. CDR3 in amino acids: CASRVTGRAYEQYF. The CDR3, as DNA: TGTGCCAGCAGAGTAACAGGGCGCGCCTACGAGCAGTACTTC.

The gene calls are TRBV10-3 and TRBJ1-5; D is undetermined. This CDR3 is 15 amino acids long. Trimming stripped 0 bases from V and 14 bases from J, with 20 bases between. Germline CDR1 and CDR2: ENHRY and SYGVKD. This CDR3 is CAISESRLAGVNEHF. The CDR3 DNA is TGTGCCATCAGTGAGTCGCGACTAGCGGGAGTGAATGAGCATTTT.

This clonotype rates as medium-sized (0.01 to 0.1%). The chain employs TRBV20-1 and TRBJ2-7; D is unresolved. The V end lost 1 base, the J end lost 0 bases, and 7 bases lay between the germline ends. Per germline, CDR1 DFQATT and CDR2 SNEGSKA (reference sequence). The CDR3 covers 13 residues. The CDR3 sequence is CSARVPNSYEQYF. The CDR3 coding sequence is TGCAGTGCTAGAGTCCCTAACTCCTACGAGCAGTACTTC.

This clonotype has only a few counts. This sequence joins TRBV10-1 and TRBJ2-7; 15 bases map to TRBD2. V trimming: 2 bases; J trimming: 6 bases; junction bases outside the gene matches: 2. Germline-derived CDR1 and CDR2 are WNHNN and SYGVQD (reference sequence). This CDR3 region has 15 residues. The CDR3 sequence is CASSEMGLAGGEQYF. The CDR3 DNA reads TGCGCCAGCAGTGAGATGGGACTAGCGGGAGGCGAGCAGTACTTC.

The chain joins TRBV7-2 to TRBJ2-2; D is ambiguous. The V gene lost 1 base and the J gene lost 7 bases, with 7 bases spanning the gap. Germline V gene lookup returns CDR1 SGHTA and CDR2 FQGNSA. The CDR3 loop spans 13 amino acids. The CDR3 sequence: CASSLDFRGELFF. The CDR3 nucleotides read TGTGCCAGCAGCTTAGACTTCCGCGGGGAGCTGTTTTTT.

This clonotype was seen at least ten times. Here the CDR3 reads CASSLFGQQRRYEQYF. The CDR3 DNA reads as TGTGCCAGCAGCCTCTTCGGTCAGCAACGAAGGTACGAGCAGTACTTC. This sequence joins TRBV2 and TRBJ2-7; D ambiguous. CDR3 length: 16 residues. V lost 6 bases, J lost 4 bases, and 22 bases lay in between. Germline lookup yields CDR1 SNHLY and CDR2 FYNNEI.

This chain joins TRBV15 and TRBJ2-5; D perhaps matches TRBD2 (6 bases). V dropped 0 bases and J dropped 5 bases, with 10 bases sitting between them. Germline V gene sequence: CDR1 LNHNV, CDR2 YYDKDF (reference sequence). The CDR3 runs to 14 residues. The CDR3 loop reads CATSRDGGMETQYF. CDR3 DNA sequence: TGTGCCACCAGCAGAGACGGGGGAATGGAGACCCAGTACTTC.

There are many counts of this clonotype. The chain employs TRBV6-2 or TRBV6-3 and TRBJ1-5; D is uncertain. Germline CDR1 and CDR2: MNHEY and SVGEGT. This CDR3 region has 14 residues. Trimming removed 2 bases from V and 6 bases from J, with 11 bases in between. The DNA for the CDR3 is TGTGCCAGCAGTTACGCAGGTGCTAGTCAGCCCCAGCATTTT. It encodes CASSYAGASQPQHF.

The V call is TRBV10-3, the J call TRBJ2-3; weak D call: TRBD2 (6 bases). The V gene's germline CDR1 is ENHRY and CDR2 SYGVKD. This CDR3 is 13 amino acids long. V dropped 10 bases and J dropped 4 bases, with 15 bases sitting between them. Here the CDR3 DNA reads TGTGCCAGCAGAAATCCGGGGGCAGATACGCAGTATTTT. It encodes CASRNPGADTQYF.